This TCR beta chain was captured by sequencing in a study of shared clonotypes between healthy human individuals. General study results and limits: Despite large depth, sorted-subset datasets appeared incompletely sequenced. Among donors, sharing of clonotypes was expected to be affected by sequencing depth. Among non-shared clonotypes, generation probabilities were lower than among those shared by all four donors.

The V gene end was trimmed by 2 bases and the J gene end by 0 bases; junction bases not matched to a gene: 12. Germline V gene lookup returns CDR1 LGHNT and CDR2 FRNRAP. The CDR3 extends over 19 amino acids. TCRdb keeps only in-frame clones here, not all; method: immunoSEQ multiplex PCR. Of about 980,000 clones in the sample, 60% to 85% are singletons; the top ten hold about 1.5%. As regards this clone: No antigen is known for it.

Sequencing was performed on memory CD4+ T cells sorted from blood. Specified subset: CD45RA-negative fraction. This chain uses TRBV12-5 with TRBJ2-7, with 11 bases aligning to TRBD2. The source of this sequence is a man aged 18 to 30 in good health. The CDR3 loop is CASGLPVLAGAPSSYEQYF. For the CDR3, the DNA is TGTGCTAGTGGTTTGCCGGTACTAGCGGGAGCCCCATCCTCCTACGAGCAGTACTTC.